Below are 32 T cell receptor beta chains sequenced from a single sample in a study of blood T cell repertoires in COVID-19. Generated by immunoSEQ multiplex PCR, the TCRdb table keeps only in-frame clones and is missing some. The top ten clones hold less than 11% of a sample with a few hundred thousand clones, about 87% of them seen once. The sample consisted of peripheral blood. The receptors shown here come from a woman aged 25 to 39 with COVID-19, enrolled during active disease.

The chain is built from TRBV11-2 and TRBJ2-1, with 7 bases identical to TRBD2. J lost 2 bases, V lost 3 bases, and 1 base had no gene match. This CDR3 is 14 amino acids long. Germline-derived CDR1 and CDR2 are SGHAT and FQNNGV. The CDR3 spells CASSFGTTYNEQFF. CDR3 sequence (DNA): TGTGCCAGCAGCTTCGGGACTACCTACAATGAGCAGTTCTTC.

This clone was seen a handful of times. The V and J genes are TRBV4-2 and TRBJ2-7; 11 nucleotides match TRBD2. Germline V gives CDR1 LGHNA, CDR2 YNFKEQ. The CDR3 sequence is 17 residues long. V dropped 4 bases and J dropped 0; count of bases not matched to a gene: 8. In nucleotides, the CDR3 is TGTGCCAGCAGCCGACAGCCGGGACTAGCGGACTCCTACGAGCAGTACTTC. As protein: CASSRQPGLADSYEQYF.

The chain employs TRBV15 and TRBJ2-1; TRBD1 might be the D (5 bases). This CDR3 has 16 residues. Germline assignment: CDR1 LNHNV and CDR2 YYDKDF (reference sequence). V was pared by 3 bases and J by 5 bases, with 17 bases between. CDR3 DNA sequence: TGTGCCACCAGCAGTCCAAGGGGTCGGTGGGACAATGAGCAGTTCTTC. Protein sequence: CATSSPRGRWDNEQFF. The full variable domain, completed using reference TRBV15 and TRBJ2-1, is DAMVIQNPRYQVTQFGKPVTLSCSQTLNHNVMYWYQQKSSQAPKLLFHYYDKDFNNEADTPDNFQSRRPNTSFCFLDIRSPGLGDTAMYLCATSSPRGRWDNEQFFGPGTRLTVL.

This chain joins TRBV27 and TRBJ2-5; tentative D call: TRBD1 (5 bases). V was cut by 3 bases and J by 1 base, with 15 bases left in between. Germline-derived CDR1 and CDR2 are MNHEY and SMNVEV (reference sequence). The CDR3 loop spans 16 amino acids. CDR3 sequence (DNA): TGTGCCAGCAGTTTCGTCGGGCTTGGGGCCCAAGAGACCCAGTACTTC. The encoded protein is CASSFVGLGAQETQYF.

As for this clone: The sample has other DNA sequences that encode this CDR3 too. V is TRBV9 and J is TRBJ2-5, with TRBD1 identical over 7 bases. Per the germline V gene, CDR1 is SGDLS and CDR2 is YYNGEE. The CDR3 runs to 15 residues. The V gene end was trimmed by 0 bases and the J gene end by 0 bases; junction bases not matched to a gene: 2. CDR3 nucleotide sequence: TGTGCCAGCAGCGTAGGCGACAGGGACCAAGAGACCCAGTACTTC. Residues: CASSVGDRDQETQYF.

The rearrangement links TRBV3-1 (or the pseudogene TRBV3-2) to TRBJ2-3; a weak D match, TRBD2 (6 bases). Trimming cost V 6 bases and J 0 bases, with 10 bases left between them. Germline V CDR1 and CDR2: LGHDT, YNNKEL (reference sequence). CDR3 length: 14 amino acids. The CDR3 sequence is CASSSSASTDTQYF. The CDR3 DNA reads TGTGCCAGCAGTTCTAGCGCGAGCACAGATACGCAGTATTTT.

This rearrangement joins TRBV11-2 to TRBJ2-6; 8 nucleotides agree with TRBD2. CDR1 and CDR2 from the germline V gene are SGHAT and FQNNGV. This CDR3 has 17 residues. Germline trimming cut 3 bases from V and 4 bases from J; bases unmatched to any gene: 8. The CDR3 DNA reads as TGTGCCAGCAGCTTGTCCCGGGGGGGGTCAGGGGCCAACGTCCTGACTTTC. Protein: CASSLSRGGSGANVLTF.

This rearrangement joins TRBV2 to TRBJ2-3, with D perhaps TRBD2 (6 bases). V was pared by 4 bases and J by 0 bases, with 8 bases between. This CDR3 has 14 amino acids. Germline CDR1 SNHLY, CDR2 FYNNEI. The CDR3 is CASSVSGSTDTQYF. The DNA for the CDR3 is TGTGCCAGCAGTGTCAGCGGGAGCACAGATACGCAGTATTTT.

The V call is TRBV18, the J call TRBJ2-7; tentatively, D is TRBD2 (6 bases). Trimming took off 0 bases at V and 7 bases at J, with 7 bases between the two ends. The CDR3 loop spans 12 amino acids. The germline V gene has CDR1 KGHSH and CDR2 LQKENI. CDR3: CASSPPGREQYF. DNA of the CDR3: TGTGCCAGCTCACCACCGGGGAGGGAGCAGTACTTC.

This clone was counted a few times. The chain combines TRBV6-5 with TRBJ1-1; D unclear. Looked up from germline, CDR1 is MNHEY and CDR2 is SVGAGI. CDR3 length equals 14 residues. The V end lost 2 bases, the J end lost 5 bases, and 12 bases lay between the germline ends. The CDR3 DNA is TGTGCCAGCAGTTACCGGGGAGGAAGGACTGAAGCTTTCTTT. This encodes CASSYRGGRTEAFF.

In nucleotides, the CDR3 is TGTGCCAGTAGTATGTCGGGAAGATACACCGGGGAGCTGTTTTTT. Amino acids: CASSMSGRYTGELFF. The rearrangement uses TRBV19 and TRBJ2-2; D may be TRBD2 (5 bases). Germline CDR1 reads LNHDA; CDR2 reads SQIVND (reference sequence). Between the trimmed V and J ends, which lost 3 bases and 3 bases, there was a span of 11 bases. The CDR3 contains 15 residues.

This chain connects TRBV4-3 to TRBJ1-3; D might be TRBD1 (6 bases). V shed 4 bases and J shed 0 bases, with 10 bases lying between them. The CDR3 sequence is 15 residues long. Per the germline V gene, CDR1 is LGHNA and CDR2 is YSLEER. CDR3 loop: CASSRGPDSGNTIYF. CDR3 DNA sequence: TGCGCCAGCAGCCGGGGGCCGGACTCTGGAAACACCATATATTTT.

The rearrangement uses TRBV4-3 and TRBJ2-5; 9 bases fit TRBD2. After removal of 0 bases from V and 0 bases from J, the junction contained 5 bases not matched to a gene. Per the germline V gene, CDR1 is LGHNA and CDR2 is YSLEER. The CDR3 sequence is 17 residues long. CDR3 bases: TGCGCCAGCAGCCAAGATATTGGCGGGAGGGACCAAGAGACCCAGTACTTC. Translation gives CASSQDIGGRDQETQYF.

J is TRBJ1-1 and V is TRBV4-2; D is undetermined. From germline, CDR1 is LGHNA and CDR2 YNFKEQ. The CDR3 totals 16 residues. V was pared by 5 bases and J by 0 bases, with 16 bases between. For the CDR3, the DNA is TGTGCCAGCAGCATTCGCCCGGTGCTCCTGAACACTGAAGCTTTCTTT. Translation: CASSIRPVLLNTEAFF.

A single count supports this clone. The chain carries TRBV23-1 and TRBJ2-7, with 7 bases matching TRBD1. TRBV23-1 is given ORF status, its function remaining uncertain. CDR3 length: 14 residues. J was trimmed by 0 bases and V by 8 bases; bases with no gene match: 7. CDR3 residues: CASSAWDSSYEQYF. In DNA form, the CDR3 reads TGCGCCAGCTCCGCCTGGGACAGCTCCTACGAGCAGTACTTC.

The chain employs TRBV25-1 and TRBJ2-7; D not resolved. Trimming stripped 5 bases from V and 7 bases from J, with 9 bases between. Germline V lookup: CDR1 MGHDK, CDR2 SYGVNS. The CDR3 consists of 11 residues. Here the CDR3 reads CASSRLWEQYF. The CDR3 DNA follows: TGTGCCAGCAGTCGTCTATGGGAGCAGTACTTC.

The V gene is TRBV4-1, the J gene TRBJ2-1; TRBD2 matches at 11 bases. CDR1 and CDR2 (germline): MGHRA, YSYEKL. The CDR3 has 16 residues. The V segment lost 3 bases and the J segment 5 bases; nucleotides outside the gene matches: 6. The CDR3 is CASSHIIAGGDNEQFF. The CDR3 nucleotides read TGCGCCAGCAGCCATATTATAGCGGGAGGGGACAATGAGCAGTTCTTC.

The chain has TRBV21-1 and TRBJ2-1; the DNA was not compared with TRBD2, the D call given in the table. TRBV21-1 is designated a pseudogene. The CDR3 contains 14 residues. This CDR3 is CASSKSGGGREQFF. DNA for the CDR3: TGTGCCAGCAGCAAATCTGGGGGAGGGAGGGAGCAGTTCTTC.

Only one count was recorded for this clone. The genes are TRBV19 and TRBJ2-3; a possible D gene is TRBD1 (7 bases). The length of the CDR3 is 13 residues. CDR1 and CDR2 from the germline V gene are LNHDA and SQIVND (reference sequence). With 2 bases removed from V and 6 bases from J, the gap between germline ends came to 9 bases. The CDR3 reads CASSISGGDTQYF. In nucleotides, the CDR3 is TGTGCCAGTAGTATATCAGGGGGGGATACGCAGTATTTT. Full variable domain (outside the CDR3, taken from reference TRBV19 and TRBJ2-3): DGGITQSPKYLFRKEGQNVTLSCEQNLNHDAMYWYRQDPGQGLRLIYYSQIVNDFQKGDIAEGYSVSREKKESFPLTVTSAQKNPTAFYLCASSISGGDTQYFGPGTRLTVL.

The chain couples TRBV3-1 (or the pseudogene TRBV3-2) to TRBJ1-5, with D perhaps TRBD1 (5 bases). Germline loops: CDR1 LGHDT, CDR2 YNNKEL (reference sequence). The CDR3 is 18 residues long. Between the trimmed V and J ends, which lost 2 bases and 4 bases, there was a span of 21 bases. The CDR3 here is CASSQPPGRQGRNQPQHF. In DNA form, the CDR3 reads TGTGCCAGCAGCCAACCCCCCGGCAGGCAGGGAAGGAATCAGCCCCAGCATTTT.

The chain couples TRBV2 to TRBJ1-2; D perhaps matches TRBD1 (6 bases). V lost 5 bases to trimming and J lost 6 bases, with 16 bases between them. There are 14 residues in the CDR3. In germline, CDR1 is SNHLY, CDR2 FYNNEI. The CDR3 DNA reads TGTGCCAGCAGTCGAAGCCGGGACATCGATGGCTACACCTTC. Amino acids: CASSRSRDIDGYTF.

This chain uses TRBV3-1 (or the pseudogene TRBV3-2) with TRBJ2-1, with 7 nucleotides matching TRBD2. The CDR3 spans 16 residues. V trimming: 3 bases; J trimming: 5 bases; junction bases outside the gene matches: 10. Germline V gives CDR1 LGHDT, CDR2 YNNKEL (reference sequence). The CDR3 region has the DNA TGTGCCAGCAGCCAGGGACTAAGCCGGGGCCACAATGAGCAGTTCTTC. Its protein product is CASSQGLSRGHNEQFF.

The chain combines TRBV4-2 with TRBJ1-2; 7 bases line up with TRBD1. Germline loops: CDR1 LGHNA, CDR2 YNFKEQ. This CDR3 is built from 16 residues. V dropped 3 bases and J dropped 2; count of bases not matched to a gene: 9. CDR3 DNA: TGTGCCAGCAGCCACCCGGGACAGTCTTCAAACTATGGCTACACCTTC. This translates into CASSHPGQSSNYGYTF.

The gene calls are TRBV2 and TRBJ1-3; the match to TRBD1 covers 8 bases. Germline CDR1 reads SNHLY; CDR2 reads FYNNEI. Trimming at V came to 7 bases and at J to 0 bases, leaving 2 bases not matched to a gene. The CDR3 has 14 amino acids. The CDR3 nucleotides are TGTGCCAGCATGGACAGGGTCTCTGGAAACACCATATATTTT. It yields the protein CASMDRVSGNTIYF.

The gene calls are TRBV5-6 and TRBJ2-7; 9 bases map to TRBD1. CDR1 is SGHDT, CDR2 YYEEEE, per germline. The junction had 6 bases not matched to a gene; V was cut back by 5 bases and J by 0 bases. This CDR3 is built from 15 residues. CDR3 sequence reads: CASRFGQGRSYEQYF. The CDR3 coding sequence is TGTGCCAGCAGATTTGGACAGGGGCGCTCCTACGAGCAGTACTTC.

This rearrangement joins TRBV7-6 to TRBJ1-4, with no clear D. V lost 1 base and J lost 0, with 12 bases in between. The CDR3 is made up of 17 amino acids. Germline V CDR1 and CDR2: SGHVS, FNYEAQ. CDR3 sequence reads: CASSLDLRDPTNEKLFF. The CDR3 DNA reads TGTGCCAGCAGCTTAGATTTGAGGGATCCAACTAATGAAAAACTGTTTTTT.

V usage is TRBV19 and J usage is TRBJ2-1; TRBD2 aligns across 10 bases. The CDR3 is 16 residues long. Trimming cost V 5 bases and J 3 bases; bases outside gene matches: 7. From germline, CDR1 is LNHDA and CDR2 SQIVND (reference sequence). The CDR3 sequence is CASSAHTSGIYNEQFF. In DNA, the CDR3 is TGTGCCAGTAGTGCGCATACTAGCGGGATCTACAATGAGCAGTTCTTC.

The sample holds a few counts of this clone. The gene calls are TRBV5-1 and TRBJ2-3, with 10 positions matching TRBD2. Germline assignment: CDR1 SGHRS and CDR2 YFSETQ. J gave up 2 bases and V 5 bases, and 5 bases lay outside the gene matches. This CDR3 comprises 15 residues. The CDR3 spells CASRLAGLPTDTQYF. CDR3 DNA: TGCGCCAGCAGACTAGCGGGACTACCCACAGATACGCAGTATTTT.

The genes are TRBV2 and TRBJ2-7; tentative D call: TRBD2 (5 bases). Trimming pared 7 bases from V and 2 bases from J, leaving 12 bases between. CDR1 and CDR2 from the germline V gene are SNHLY and FYNNEI. The CDR3 extends over 13 amino acids. The CDR3 DNA follows: TGTGCCAGCACCGGGGATCTAGCCTACGAGCAGTACTTC. It is translated as CASTGDLAYEQYF. Combining the CDR3 with reference TRBV2 and TRBJ2-7 gives the whole variable domain EPEVTQTPSHQVTQMGQEVILRCVPISNHLYFYWYRQILGQKVEFLVSFYNNEISEKSEIFDDQFSVERPDGSNFTLKIRSTKLEDSAMYFCASTGDLAYEQYFGPGTRLTVT.

This clone was seen just once. The rearrangement joins TRBV30 to TRBJ2-7, with 7 bases that match TRBD2. The germline CDR1 and CDR2 sequences are GTSNPN and SVGIG (reference sequence). J lost 0 bases, V lost 5 bases, and 7 bases had no gene match. The CDR3 sequence is 14 residues long. The CDR3 region is CAWSLGGDSYEQYF. CDR3 in DNA: TGTGCCTGGTCCCTGGGGGGGGACTCCTACGAGCAGTACTTC.

The J gene is TRBJ1-4, the V gene TRBV6-5; 7 nucleotides match TRBD1. In germline, CDR1 is MNHEY, CDR2 SVGAGI. Losses at the gene ends were 2 bases for V and 8 bases for J; bases not matched to a gene: 5. The CDR3 spans 14 residues. The CDR3 DNA reads TGTGCCAGCAGTTACGACAGGGCGTCGGAAAAACTGTTTTTT. It specifies CASSYDRASEKLFF.

CDR3 sequence reads: CARGVRLSSYNEQFF. DNA for the CDR3: TGTGCCAGGGGCGTAAGACTAAGCTCCTACAATGAGCAGTTCTTC. V and J are TRBV7-3 and TRBJ2-1, with a weak D call TRBD2 (5 bases). The CDR3 runs to 15 residues. Germline-derived CDR1 and CDR2 are SGHTA and FQGTGA. The ends were cut back, 9 bases at V and 0 bases at J, with 15 bases in the middle.